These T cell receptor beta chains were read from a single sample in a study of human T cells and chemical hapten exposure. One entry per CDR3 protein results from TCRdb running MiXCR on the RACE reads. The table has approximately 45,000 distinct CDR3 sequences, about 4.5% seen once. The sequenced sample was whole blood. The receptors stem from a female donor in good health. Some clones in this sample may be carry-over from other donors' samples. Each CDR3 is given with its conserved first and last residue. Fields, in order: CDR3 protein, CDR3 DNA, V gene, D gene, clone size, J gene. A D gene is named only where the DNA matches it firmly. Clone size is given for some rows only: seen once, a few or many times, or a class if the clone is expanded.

CDR3: CASSEGDTGELFF
DNA: TGTGCCAGCAGTGAGGGGGACACCGGGGAGCTGTTTTTT
V: TRBV6-4
D: .
size: many
J: TRBJ2-2

CDR3: CASSLGYQEVSAFF
DNA: TGTGCCAGCAGCTTAGGGTATCAGGAGGTCTCGGCTTTCTTT
V: TRBV7-9
D: .
size: many
J: TRBJ1-1

CDR3: CSASTSGGDTQYF
DNA: TGCAGTGCTAGTACTAGCGGAGGAGATACGCAGTATTTT
V: TRBV20-1
D: TRBD2
size: few
J: TRBJ2-3

CDR3: CASSTGGTDTQYF
DNA: TGTGCCAGCAGCACGGGAGGGACAGATACGCAGTATTTT
V: TRBV7-2
D: TRBD2
size: many
J: TRBJ2-3

CDR3: CASSFRGNQPQHF
DNA: TGTGCCAGCAGCTTTCGGGGCAATCAGCCCCAGCATTTT
V: TRBV7-8
D: .
size: many
J: TRBJ1-5

CDR3: CASSEVPTSPQHF
DNA: TGTGCCAGCAGTGAAGTACCAACCAGCCCCCAGCATTTT
V: TRBV2
D: .
size: few
J: TRBJ1-5

CDR3: CSARVPQGSSNQPQHF
DNA: TGCAGTGCTAGAGTACCCCAGGGATCTAGCAATCAGCCCCAGCATTTT
V: TRBV20-1
D: .
size: many
J: TRBJ1-5

CDR3: CASSPTGSHSNQPQHF
DNA: TGTGCCAGCAGCCCTACTGGGAGCCATAGCAATCAGCCCCAGCATTTT
V: TRBV12-3/TRBV12-4
D: .
size: many
J: TRBJ1-5

CDR3: CASSSTGYTEAFF
DNA: TGTGCCAGCAGCTCAACAGGGTACACTGAAGCTTTCTTT
V: TRBV7-3
D: .
size: .
J: TRBJ1-1

CDR3: CASSRERDEKLFF
DNA: TGTGCCAGCTCACGGGAGAGGGATGAAAAACTGTTTTTT
V: TRBV18
D: .
size: many
J: TRBJ1-4

CDR3: CASSSNQETQYF
DNA: TGTGCCAGCAGTTCTAACCAAGAGACCCAGTACTTC
V: TRBV27
D: .
size: few
J: TRBJ2-5

CDR3: CASSSLIPDRYQPQHF
DNA: TGTGCCAGTAGTTCCCTCATTCCGGACAGATATCAGCCCCAGCATTTT
V: TRBV19
D: .
size: few
J: TRBJ1-5

CDR3: CASSLAGTVYGYTF
DNA: TGTGCCAGCAGCTTAGCGGGGACGGTATATGGCTACACCTTC
V: TRBV7-2
D: .
size: many
J: TRBJ1-2

CDR3: CASSQDRVAYEQYF
DNA: TGTGCCAGCAGCCAAGACAGGGTCGCCTACGAGCAGTACTTC
V: TRBV3-1
D: .
size: many
J: TRBJ2-7

CDR3: CASSFKGPYNEQFF
DNA: TGTGCCAGCAGTTTCAAGGGCCCTTACAATGAGCAGTTCTTC
V: TRBV28
D: .
size: .
J: TRBJ2-1

CDR3: CASSQQGVLTYEQYF
DNA: TGTGCCAGCAGCCAACAGGGGGTACTAACCTACGAGCAGTACTTC
V: TRBV11-2
D: TRBD1
size: many
J: TRBJ2-7

CDR3: CASSRLAGGRVNTGELFF
DNA: TGTGCCAGCAGCCGACTAGCGGGGGGGAGGGTGAACACCGGGGAGCTGTTTTTT
V: TRBV6-5
D: TRBD2
size: once
J: TRBJ2-2

CDR3: CASSLTSSADNEQFF
DNA: TGTGCCAGCAGCTTAACATCTAGCGCGGACAATGAGCAGTTCTTC
V: TRBV7-3
D: .
size: .
J: TRBJ2-1

CDR3: CASSSGQGQVNYGYTF
DNA: TGCGCCAGCAGCTCTGGACAGGGGCAGGTGAACTATGGCTACACCTTC
V: TRBV5-1
D: TRBD1
size: many
J: TRBJ1-2

CDR3: CASSYSIGVDRGNGYTF
DNA: TGTGCCAGCAGTTACTCGATCGGTGTCGACAGGGGAAATGGCTACACCTTC
V: TRBV6-6
D: TRBD1
size: many
J: TRBJ1-2

CDR3: CASSSGTSGGTQYF
DNA: TGTGCCAGCAGCTCCGGGACTAGCGGGGGGACGCAGTATTTT
V: TRBV7-8
D: TRBD2
size: many
J: TRBJ2-3

CDR3: CASSRSRPDQPQHF
DNA: TGTGCCAGCAGCCGAAGCCGTCCGGATCAGCCCCAGCATTTT
V: TRBV5-5
D: .
size: many
J: TRBJ1-5

CDR3: CASTGGYQPQHF
DNA: TGTGCCAGCACAGGGGGCTATCAGCCCCAGCATTTT
V: TRBV6-2/TRBV6-3
D: TRBD1
size: many
J: TRBJ1-5

CDR3: CATLSGTANFQPQHF
DNA: TGTGCCACCCTCTCCGGGACTGCCAATTTTCAGCCCCAGCATTTT
V: TRBV6-2/TRBV6-3
D: .
size: many
J: TRBJ1-5

CDR3: CASSMTISYEQYF
DNA: TGTGCCAGTAGTATGACCATCTCCTACGAGCAGTACTTC
V: TRBV19
D: .
size: many
J: TRBJ2-7

CDR3: CASSSGDFQETQYF
DNA: TGCGCCAGCAGCTCCGGAGATTTCCAAGAGACCCAGTACTTC
V: TRBV5-1
D: .
size: many
J: TRBJ2-5

CDR3: CASRADSNQPQHF
DNA: TGCGCCAGCAGGGCGGATAGCAATCAGCCCCAGCATTTT
V: TRBV5-1
D: .
size: many
J: TRBJ1-5

CDR3: CASSGTGGWAEAFF
DNA: TGTGCCAGCAGTGGAACAGGGGGCTGGGCTGAAGCTTTCTTT
V: TRBV25-1
D: TRBD1
size: many
J: TRBJ1-1

CDR3: CSVKKQGNYGYTF
DNA: TGCAGCGTTAAAAAACAGGGTAACTATGGCTACACCTTC
V: TRBV29-1
D: .
size: many
J: TRBJ1-2

CDR3: CASSVQGATTGELFF
DNA: TGTGCCAGCAGCGTCCAGGGCGCGACCACCGGGGAGCTGTTTTTT
V: TRBV9
D: .
size: many
J: TRBJ2-2

CDR3: CASSLLRIHTDTQYF
DNA: TGTGCCAGCAGTTTACTGCGGATCCACACAGATACGCAGTATTTT
V: TRBV28
D: .
size: many
J: TRBJ2-3

CDR3: CASSLGTGGSGELFF
DNA: TGTGCCAGCAGTTTAGGGACAGGGGGCTCCGGGGAGCTGTTTTTT
V: TRBV12-3/TRBV12-4
D: TRBD1
size: many
J: TRBJ2-2

CDR3: CSARERGRRETQYF
DNA: TGCAGTGCTAGGGAAAGGGGGCGGCGGGAGACCCAGTACTTC
V: TRBV20-1
D: TRBD1
size: many
J: TRBJ2-5

CDR3: CASSPLAGPPSSGYEQYF
DNA: TGTGCCAGCTCACCATTGGCAGGGCCACCATCCTCGGGTTACGAGCAGTACTTC
V: TRBV18
D: .
size: many
J: TRBJ2-7

CDR3: CASSASGGINEQFF
DNA: TGTGCCAGCAGCGCGAGCGGGGGGATCAATGAGCAGTTCTTC
V: TRBV11-2
D: TRBD2
size: many
J: TRBJ2-1

CDR3: CASSLGVDRGLEQPQHF
DNA: TGTGCCAGCAGCCTGGGGGTGGACAGGGGGCTTGAACAGCCCCAGCATTTT
V: TRBV12-3/TRBV12-4
D: TRBD1
size: many
J: TRBJ1-5

CDR3: CASSSSGGLPFF
DNA: TGTGCCAGTAGTTCATCGGGGGGTCTCCCTTTCTTT
V: TRBV19
D: .
size: .
J: TRBJ1-1

CDR3: CASSYGHGSNQPQHF
DNA: TGTGCCAGCAGTTACGGTCACGGGAGCAATCAGCCCCAGCATTTT
V: TRBV6-6
D: .
size: many
J: TRBJ1-5

CDR3: CASSFLQGLDGYTF
DNA: TGTGCCAGCAGCTTTTTGCAGGGGCTAGATGGCTACACCTTC
V: TRBV7-9
D: .
size: many
J: TRBJ1-2

CDR3: CSAAGGGQETQYF
DNA: TGCAGCGCCGCTGGGGGGGGCCAAGAGACCCAGTACTTC
V: TRBV29-1
D: TRBD2
size: many
J: TRBJ2-5

CDR3: CASIEEISSYEQYF
DNA: TGTGCCAGCATAGAAGAGATCAGCTCCTACGAGCAGTACTTC
V: TRBV2
D: .
size: many
J: TRBJ2-7

CDR3: CSVRQDRGRGDLYSNQPQHF
DNA: TGCAGTGTCAGGCAGGACAGGGGGCGAGGGGACCTATATAGCAATCAGCCCCAGCATTTT
V: TRBV20-1
D: TRBD1
size: many
J: TRBJ1-5

CDR3: CSAPSAGPPTAFF
DNA: TGCAGTGCCCCTAGCGCGGGCCCACCAACCGCTTTCTTT
V: TRBV20-1
D: .
size: many
J: TRBJ1-1

CDR3: CASSGGGIGDTQYF
DNA: TGTGCCAGCAGCGGAGGGGGCATTGGAGATACGCAGTATTTT
V: TRBV27
D: .
size: few
J: TRBJ2-3

CDR3: CASRAGRLNTEAFF
DNA: TGTGCCAGCAGGGCGGGACGGTTGAACACTGAAGCTTTCTTT
V: TRBV12-3/TRBV12-4
D: .
size: many
J: TRBJ1-1

CDR3: CASSMRQGATNSPLHF
DNA: TGTGCCAGCAGCATGCGGCAGGGGGCAACTAATTCACCCCTCCACTTT
V: TRBV4-2
D: TRBD1
size: .
J: TRBJ1-6

CDR3: CASSYGQSGNSPLHF
DNA: TGTGCCAGCAGTTACGGCCAGTCTGGTAATTCACCCCTCCACTTT
V: TRBV6-5
D: .
size: many
J: TRBJ1-6